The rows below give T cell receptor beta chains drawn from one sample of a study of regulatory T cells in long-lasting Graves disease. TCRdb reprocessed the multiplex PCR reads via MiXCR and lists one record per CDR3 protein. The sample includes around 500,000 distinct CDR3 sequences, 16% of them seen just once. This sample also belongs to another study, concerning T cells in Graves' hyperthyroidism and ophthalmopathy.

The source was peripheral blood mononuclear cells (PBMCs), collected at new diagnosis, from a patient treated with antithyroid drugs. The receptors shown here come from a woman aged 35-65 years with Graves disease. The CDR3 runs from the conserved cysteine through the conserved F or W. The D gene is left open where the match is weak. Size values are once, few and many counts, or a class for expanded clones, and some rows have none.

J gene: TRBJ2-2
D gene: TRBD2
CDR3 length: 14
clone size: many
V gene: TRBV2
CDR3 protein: CASFAGGGTGELFF
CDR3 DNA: TGTGCCAGTTTTGCGGGGGGAGGAACCGGGGAGCTGTTTTTT

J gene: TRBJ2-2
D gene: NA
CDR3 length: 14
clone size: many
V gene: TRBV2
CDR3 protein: CASRAGVNTGELFF
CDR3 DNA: TGTGCCAGCAGGGCAGGGGTGAACACCGGGGAGCTGTTTTTT

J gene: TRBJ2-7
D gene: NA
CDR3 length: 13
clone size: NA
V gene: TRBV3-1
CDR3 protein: CARSQVPQNEQYF
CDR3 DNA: TGTGCCCGCAGCCAAGTACCACAGAACGAGCAGTACTTC

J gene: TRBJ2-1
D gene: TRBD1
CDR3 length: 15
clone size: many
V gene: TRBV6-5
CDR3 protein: CASSYSRGQYNEQFF
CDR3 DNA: TGTGCCAGCAGTTACTCCAGGGGGCAGTACAATGAGCAGTTCTTC

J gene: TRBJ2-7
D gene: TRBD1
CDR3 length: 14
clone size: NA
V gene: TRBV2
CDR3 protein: CASGLGQGTSEQYF
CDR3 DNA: TGTGCCAGCGGCCTTGGACAGGGAACGAGCGAGCAGTACTTC

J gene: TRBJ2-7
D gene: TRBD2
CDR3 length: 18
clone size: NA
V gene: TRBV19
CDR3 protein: CASSIGGLAFSRSYEQYF
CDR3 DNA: TGTGCCAGTAGTATCGGCGGACTAGCGTTTAGCCGCTCCTACGAGCAGTACTTC

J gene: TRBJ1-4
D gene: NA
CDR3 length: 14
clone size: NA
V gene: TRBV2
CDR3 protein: CASSEEATNEKLFF
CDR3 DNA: TGTGCCAGCAGTGAAGAGGCAACTAATGAAAAACTGTTTTTT

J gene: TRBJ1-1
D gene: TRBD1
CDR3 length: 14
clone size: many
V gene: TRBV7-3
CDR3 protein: CASSAGGPNTEAFF
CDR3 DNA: TGTGCCAGCAGCGCAGGGGGGCCTAACACTGAAGCTTTCTTT

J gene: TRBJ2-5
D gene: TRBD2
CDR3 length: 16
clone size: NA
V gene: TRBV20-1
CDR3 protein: CSATGTSGGEGETQYF
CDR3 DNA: TGCAGTGCTACCGGGACTAGCGGGGGGGAAGGGGAGACCCAGTACTTC

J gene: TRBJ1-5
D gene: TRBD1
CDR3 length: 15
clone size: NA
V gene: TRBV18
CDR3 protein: CASSLSRDRGQPQHF
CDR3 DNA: TGTGCCAGCTCGCTCAGCCGGGACAGGGGTCAGCCCCAGCATTTT

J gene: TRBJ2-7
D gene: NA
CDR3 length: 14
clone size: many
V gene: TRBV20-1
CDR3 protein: CSAVTALPPYEQYF
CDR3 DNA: TGCAGTGCAGTCACAGCCTTACCCCCCTACGAGCAGTACTTC

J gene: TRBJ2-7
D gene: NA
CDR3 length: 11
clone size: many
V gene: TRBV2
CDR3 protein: CAFDRGYEQYF
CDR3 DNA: TGTGCCTTCGATAGGGGTTACGAGCAGTACTTC

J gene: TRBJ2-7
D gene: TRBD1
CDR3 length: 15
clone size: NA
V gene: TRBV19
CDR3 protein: CASRGTGEKSYEQYF
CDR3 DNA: TGTGCCAGTAGGGGGACAGGCGAGAAGTCTTACGAGCAGTACTTC

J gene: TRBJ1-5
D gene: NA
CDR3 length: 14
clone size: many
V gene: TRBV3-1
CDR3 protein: CASSPGVSNQPQHF
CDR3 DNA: TGTGCCAGCAGTCCAGGGGTGAGCAATCAGCCCCAGCATTTT

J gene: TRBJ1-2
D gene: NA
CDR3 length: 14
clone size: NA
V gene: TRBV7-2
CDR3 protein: CASSPYRIRYGYTF
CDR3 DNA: TGTGCCAGCAGCCCCTACAGGATTCGCTATGGCTACACCTTC

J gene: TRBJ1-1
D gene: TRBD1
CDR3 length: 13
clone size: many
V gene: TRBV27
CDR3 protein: CASSQDRDTEAFF
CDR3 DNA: TGTGCCAGCAGTCAAGACAGGGACACTGAAGCTTTCTTT

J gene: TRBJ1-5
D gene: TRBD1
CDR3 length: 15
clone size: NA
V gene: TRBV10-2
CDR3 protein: CASTKGQGENQPQHF
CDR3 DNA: TGCGCCAGCACCAAAGGACAGGGTGAGAATCAGCCCCAGCATTTT

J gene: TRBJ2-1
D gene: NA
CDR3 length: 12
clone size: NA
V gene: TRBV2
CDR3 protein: CASSWKSNEQFF
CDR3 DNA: TGTGCCAGCAGTTGGAAAAGCAATGAGCAGTTCTTC

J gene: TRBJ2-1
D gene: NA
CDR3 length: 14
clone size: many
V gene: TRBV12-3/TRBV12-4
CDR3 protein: CASTPSGDYNEQFF
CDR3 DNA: TGTGCCAGCACCCCGAGCGGAGACTACAATGAGCAGTTCTTC

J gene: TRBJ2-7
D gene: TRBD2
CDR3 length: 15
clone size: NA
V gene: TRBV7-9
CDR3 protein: CASSLQRGPSYEQYF
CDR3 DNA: TGTGCCAGCAGCTTGCAGCGGGGGCCGTCCTACGAGCAGTACTTC

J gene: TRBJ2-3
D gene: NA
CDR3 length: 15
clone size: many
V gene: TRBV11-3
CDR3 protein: CASSLDTTGGDTQYF
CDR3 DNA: TGTGCCAGCAGCTTAGATACAACAGGAGGAGATACGCAGTATTTT

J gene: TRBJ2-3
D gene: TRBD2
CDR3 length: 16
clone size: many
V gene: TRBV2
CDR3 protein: CASSPAAGGPTDTQYF
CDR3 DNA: TGTGCCAGCAGCCCCGCGGCGGGGGGACCCACAGATACGCAGTATTTT

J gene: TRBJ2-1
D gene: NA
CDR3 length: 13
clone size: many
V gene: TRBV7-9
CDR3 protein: CASSQGGGNEQFF
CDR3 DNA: TGTGCCAGCAGTCAGGGAGGGGGCAATGAGCAGTTCTTC

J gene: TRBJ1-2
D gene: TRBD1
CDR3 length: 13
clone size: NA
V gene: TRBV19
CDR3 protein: CASSITGDYGYTF
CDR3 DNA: TGTGCCAGTAGTATAACAGGGGACTATGGCTACACCTTC

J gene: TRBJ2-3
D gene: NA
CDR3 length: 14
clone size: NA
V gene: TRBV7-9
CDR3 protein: CASSLQQSADTQYF
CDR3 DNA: TGTGCCAGCAGCCTACAACAGTCTGCAGATACGCAGTATTTT

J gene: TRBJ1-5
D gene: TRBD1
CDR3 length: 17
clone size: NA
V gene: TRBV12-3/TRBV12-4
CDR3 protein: CASSLIGETGGGQPQHF
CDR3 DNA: TGTGCCAGCAGTTTAATTGGAGAGACAGGGGGTGGTCAGCCCCAGCATTTT

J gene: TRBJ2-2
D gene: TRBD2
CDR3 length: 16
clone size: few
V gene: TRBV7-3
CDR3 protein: CASSFSGAQNTGELFF
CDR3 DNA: TGTGCCAGCAGCTTTAGCGGGGCCCAAAACACCGGGGAGCTGTTTTTT

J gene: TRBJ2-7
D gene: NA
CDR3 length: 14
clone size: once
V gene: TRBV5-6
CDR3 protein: CASLRAGATVKQYF
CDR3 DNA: TGTGCCAGCCTCCGGGCGGGGGCTACGGTAAAGCAGTACTTC

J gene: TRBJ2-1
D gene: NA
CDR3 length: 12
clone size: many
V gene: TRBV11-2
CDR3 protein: CASSSQGIEQFF
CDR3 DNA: TGTGCCAGCAGCTCCCAGGGCATTGAGCAGTTCTTC

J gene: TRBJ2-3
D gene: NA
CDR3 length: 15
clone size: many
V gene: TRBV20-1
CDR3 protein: CSARDLGGPRDTQYF
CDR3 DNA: TGCAGTGCTAGAGATCTTGGGGGCCCCAGGGATACGCAGTATTTT

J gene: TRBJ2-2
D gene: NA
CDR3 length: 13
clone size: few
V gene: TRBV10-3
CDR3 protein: CAISGGSHGELFF
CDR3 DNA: TGTGCCATCAGCGGGGGCTCTCACGGGGAGCTGTTTTTT

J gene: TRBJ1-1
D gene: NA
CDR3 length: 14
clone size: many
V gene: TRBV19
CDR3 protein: CASRITTGDTEAFF
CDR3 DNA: TGTGCCAGTAGGATAACTACAGGAGATACTGAAGCTTTCTTT

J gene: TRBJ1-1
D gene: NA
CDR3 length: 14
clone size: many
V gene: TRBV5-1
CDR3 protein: CASSFQDSNTEAFF
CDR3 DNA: TGCGCCAGCAGCTTCCAGGATTCGAACACTGAAGCTTTCTTT

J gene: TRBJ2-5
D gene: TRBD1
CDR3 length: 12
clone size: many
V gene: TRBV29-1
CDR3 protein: CSGRGGGETQYF
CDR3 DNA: TGCAGCGGAAGAGGGGGCGGAGAGACCCAGTACTTC

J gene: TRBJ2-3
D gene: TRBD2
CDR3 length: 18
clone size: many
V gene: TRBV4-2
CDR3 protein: CASSQWEEAGDITDTQYF
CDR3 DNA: TGTGCCAGCAGCCAATGGGAGGAAGCGGGGGATATCACAGATACGCAGTATTTT

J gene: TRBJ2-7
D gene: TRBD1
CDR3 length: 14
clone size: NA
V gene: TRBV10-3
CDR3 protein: CAISSTTGGYEQYF
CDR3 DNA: TGTGCCATCAGCTCAACCACAGGGGGCTACGAGCAGTACTTC

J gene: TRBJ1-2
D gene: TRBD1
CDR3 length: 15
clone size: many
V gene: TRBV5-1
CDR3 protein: CASSSFGQGVAGYTF
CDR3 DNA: TGCGCCAGCAGCTCCTTCGGACAGGGCGTTGCTGGCTACACCTTC

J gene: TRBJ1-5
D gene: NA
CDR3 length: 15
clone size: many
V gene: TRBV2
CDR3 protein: CASSESGRFWQPQHF
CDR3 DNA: TGTGCCAGCAGTGAAAGTGGCAGGTTCTGGCAGCCCCAGCATTTT

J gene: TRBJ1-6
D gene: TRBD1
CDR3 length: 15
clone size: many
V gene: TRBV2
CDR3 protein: CASKLMDRGNSPLHF
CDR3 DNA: TGTGCCAGCAAATTGATGGACAGGGGAAATTCACCCCTCCACTTT

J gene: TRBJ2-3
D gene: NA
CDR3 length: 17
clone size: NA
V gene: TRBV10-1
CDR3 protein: CASSESLRGGLTDTQYF
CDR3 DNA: TGCGCCAGCAGTGAGTCGTTAAGGGGGGGGCTCACAGATACGCAGTATTTT

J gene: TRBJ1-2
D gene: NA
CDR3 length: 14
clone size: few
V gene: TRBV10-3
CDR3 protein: CAISESGWEHGYTF
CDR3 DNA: TGTGCCATCAGTGAGTCGGGATGGGAGCATGGCTACACCTTC